This T cell receptor (beta chain) was sequenced during a study of neurological immune-mediated disorders. Turning to the study itself: Multiple sclerosis patients numbering approximately 34 comprised approximately 31 relapsing-remitting and 3 secondary progressive patients.

5'RACE with 10-nucleotide random UMIs produced the cDNA. MiXCR, applied by TCRdb to the 5' RACE reads, yields one record per CDR3 protein. The sample includes tens of thousands of distinct CDR3 sequences, about 3.5% of them seen just once. The J segment lost 2 bases and the V segment lost 6 bases, leaving 6 bases of the junction unmatched. CDR1 DFQATT and CDR2 SNEGSKA come from the germline V gene (reference sequence). This CDR3 region has 14 residues. This clonotype was observed at least ten times. The source is a man aged 30-40 years with multiple sclerosis. V is TRBV20-1 and J is TRBJ2-1, with TRBD2 matching 8 bases. Sequencing input: PBMCs. The CDR3 region has the DNA TGCAGTGCCACCCTTAGCGGGGCCTACAATGAGCAGTTCTTC. Its protein is CSATLSGAYNEQFF.